This TCR beta chain came from a study of shared clonotypes between healthy human individuals (dated by TCRdb to about 2020). Looking at the study overall: A couple of women and a few men aged 18 to 49 years were included in the cohort. For each donor, three plates each were used for CD4 naive and CD4 memory, two plates were used for CD8 naive, and one plate was used for CD8 memory. To estimate repertoire size and how much clonotypes are shared between individuals, the study performed deep sequencing of blood TCR repertoires from 4 to 6 healthy adults. Libraries were prepared and TCR repertoires were sequenced by different laboratories using diverse techniques, in order to increase sequencing depth and limit assay-specific biases. Per donor, leukapheresis produced somewhere between about 0.94 and 9.5 billion PBMCs. Study-level results and caveats: The genetic and exposure-history diversity represented was limited by the small number of donors. Sampling was limited to blood, and TCR repertoires in tissue likely differ from TCR repertoires in blood. Compared with non-shared clonotypes, the clonotypes found in all four sorted-subset donors had higher generation probabilities. Naive subsets generally had larger estimated clonotype richness than memory subsets. Incomplete sequencing was indicated by rarefaction of sorted-subset datasets, despite the large sequencing depth. Sharing across a few donors was observed for 5% to 6.5% of naive CD4, over 3% of naive CD8, roughly 2.3% of memory CD4, and about 0.4% of memory CD8 clonotypes. Pairwise subsampling indicated that sequencing depth was expected to affect the degree of clonotype sharing among donors.

For CDR1 and CDR2, the germline V gene lists KGHSH and LQKENI. Including cysteine and phenylalanine, the CDR3 has 16 amino acids. Only CDR3 DNA remains: 48 bases, in frame from the first base. V is clipped by 5 bases and J by 4 bases, and the sequence between their germline boundaries is 21 bases long. Details on this clone: Its antigen is still unknown. No much larger clone is present one base from it, and per-base qualities are unavailable.

Donors were healthy HIV-negative adults with no recently reported acute infections or vaccinations. Every donor was a Caucasian adult living in Nashville, Tennessee, USA. CD4+ T cells were enriched by magnetic negative selection, after which naive cells were positively selected on CD45RA and the negative fraction was taken as the memory subset. Blood was obtained by leukapheresis, after which PBMCs were separated by Ficoll-Histopaque density gradient centrifugation and cryopreserved in liquid nitrogen vapor phase. Analytical flow cytometry was used to check the purity and quantity of every magnetically sorted T cell population. Genomic DNA was isolated from every sorted fraction and measured by UV absorbance on a Nanodrop 2000c. Using the deep immunoSEQ assay, multiplex PCR amplified TCR CDR3 regions from genomic DNA. Extracted genomic DNA from each cell subset was spread evenly across all wells of several immunoSEQ 96-well plates, with each plate serving as a replicate. Each replicate PCR for sorted subsets received about 0.2 ug genomic DNA, equal to roughly 33,000 T cell genomes. Purified libraries were quantified with a Qubit 3.0 fluorometer, sized on a Bioanalyzer 2100, and re-quantified with the KAPA Library Quantification kit. Every immunoSEQ 96-well plate was sequenced on a dedicated single-read 150-cycle Illumina NextSeq 550 flow cell. The published analysis was carried out like this. Because only junctional sequences without quality scores were contained in the immunoSEQ output, filtering matching that applied to full-length reads could not be performed. To assign V/J genes and CDR3, sequences were annotated against IMGT germline references using PyIR, a Python wrapper for IgBLAST v1.9. Reads were removed for weak V/J assignments (E-value above 1e-6), missing CDR3, stop codons, out-of-frame junctions, or ambiguous translated residues. A V3J clonotype was defined by an identical inferred V gene, J gene, and CDR3 amino acid sequence. The percentage overlap between two repertoires was calculated by dividing the number of shared unique clonotypes by the size of the smaller repertoire. Repertoire richness was assessed with RTK rarefaction, the Chao1 estimator, and Recon v2.1 estimates of unobserved clonotypes. For all TCRbeta clonotypes obtained by the gDNA method from several donors, generation probabilities were computed with OLGA. The table comes from immuneACCESS by way of TCRdb, which keeps in-frame sequences with V and J called. Part of the clones is missing from these tables; in studies checked, under half for an unresolved V gene and the rest for unknown reasons. V, J and clone size are taken as reported in that table, and D and trimming were inferred from the DNA itself. Counted in this sample were over 2 million clones; roughly 95% of them appeared once. More than 0.1% of the sample is held by the ten biggest clonotypes.

The chain employs TRBV18 and TRBJ2-7, with no confidently assigned D gene. The source of this sequence is a man aged 18 to 35 in good health. The sample taken for sequencing was naive CD4+ T cells sorted from blood. This specimen's cell subset or site label, interpreted: CD45RA+ positively selected. Here the CDR3 is given as CASSASQSNLGYEQYF. In nucleotides, the sequence is TGTGCCAGCTCAGCAAGTCAATCCAATTTGGGGTACGAGCAGTACTTC. Here the CDR3 is joined to the reference TRBV18 and TRBJ2-7 genes, and the full variable domain is: NAGVMQNPRHLVRRRGQEARLRCSPMKGHSHVYWYRQLPEEGLKFMVYLQKENIIDESGMPKERFSAEFPKEGPSILRIQQVVRGDSAAYFCASSASQSNLGYEQYFGPGTRLTVT.